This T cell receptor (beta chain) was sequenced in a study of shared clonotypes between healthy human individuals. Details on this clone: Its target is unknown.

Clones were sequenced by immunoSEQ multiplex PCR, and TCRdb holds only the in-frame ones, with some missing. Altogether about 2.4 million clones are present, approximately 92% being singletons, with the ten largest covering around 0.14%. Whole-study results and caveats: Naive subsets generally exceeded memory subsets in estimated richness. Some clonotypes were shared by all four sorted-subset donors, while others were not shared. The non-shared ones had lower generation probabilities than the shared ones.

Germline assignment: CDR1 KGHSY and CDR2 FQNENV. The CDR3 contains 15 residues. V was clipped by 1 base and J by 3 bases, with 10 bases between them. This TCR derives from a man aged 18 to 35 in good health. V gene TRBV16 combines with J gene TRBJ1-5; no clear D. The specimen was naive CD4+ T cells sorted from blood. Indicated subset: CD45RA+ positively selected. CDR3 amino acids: CASSQWPADNQPQHF. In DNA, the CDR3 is TGTGCCAGCAGCCAATGGCCGGCGGACAATCAGCCCCAGCATTTT. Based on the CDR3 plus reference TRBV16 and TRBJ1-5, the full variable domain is GEEVAQTPKHLVRGEGQKAKLYCAPIKGHSYVFWYQQVLKNEFKFLISFQNENVFDETGMPKERFSAKCLPNSPCSLEIQATKLEDSAVYFCASSQWPADNQPQHFGDGTRLSIL.